Listed here are 5 T cell receptor beta chains from one sample, sequenced in a study of identifying expanded T cells in peripheral blood. Only in-frame clones appear in the TCRdb table, and some are missing; sequencing was by immunoSEQ multiplex PCR. The sample lists about 100,000 clones, about 90% occurring once. Sequenced material: blood. These receptors came from a person aged 18 to 75 in good health.

This chain joins TRBV7-9 and TRBJ1-1; weak D call: TRBD1 (5 bases). V lost 3 bases and J lost 6, with 14 bases in between. The CDR3 runs 14 residues. Looked up from germline, CDR1 is SEHNR and CDR2 is FQNEAQ (reference sequence). The CDR3 DNA follows: TGTGCCAGCAGCTTTGACAGCCCGACCGCTGAAGCTTTCTTT. This sequence encodes CASSFDSPTAEAFF.

The genes are TRBV5-1 and TRBJ2-7, with 7 bases aligning to TRBD2. Germline loops: CDR1 SGHRS, CDR2 YFSETQ. The trim removed 2 bases at V and 2 bases at J, leaving 7 bases unmatched. CDR3 length: 15 residues. The CDR3 DNA reads TGCGCCAGCAGCTTAACTCCGGGACTAACCTACGAGCAGTACTTC. The encoded protein is CASSLTPGLTYEQYF.

This chain uses TRBV15 with TRBJ2-7, with 9 bases matching TRBD2. The CDR3 covers 15 residues. J was trimmed by 2 bases and V by 1 base; bases with no gene match: 3. CDR1 and CDR2 (germline): LNHNV, YYDKDF (reference sequence). The CDR3 bases are TGTGCCACCAGCAGAGTTCAGCGGGGGGCCTACGAGCAGTACTTC. Its protein product is CATSRVQRGAYEQYF.

The chain uses TRBV7-9 and TRBJ1-2; D is undetermined. The CDR3 totals 14 residues. V lost 3 bases and J 5 bases, leaving 13 bases between the germline ends. Germline V gene lookup returns CDR1 SEHNR and CDR2 FQNEAQ (reference sequence). CDR3: CASSLKAARYGYTF. The DNA of the CDR3 is TGTGCCAGCAGCTTGAAGGCGGCTCGTTATGGCTACACCTTC.

The V call is TRBV5-1, the J call TRBJ2-1, with 10 bases identical to TRBD2. Germline V gene data show CDR1 as SGHRS and CDR2 as YFSETQ. Trimming removed 0 bases from V and 8 bases from J; junction bases left unmatched: 11. The CDR3 runs 17 residues. The CDR3 region is CASSLVAPAGGRYEQFF. In DNA form, the CDR3 reads TGCGCCAGCAGCTTGGTAGCCCCAGCGGGGGGGCGGTATGAGCAGTTCTTC.